Detailed here is one T cell receptor beta chain. V lost 3 bases, J lost 3 bases, and 6 bases stayed unmatched. Germline V lookup: CDR1 MGHRA, CDR2 YSYEKL. The CDR3 is made up of 15 amino acids. This sample was included in a study of control samples from healthy donors and cancer patients. This table comes from immunoSEQ multiplex PCR, and its TCRdb copy is limited to in-frame clones, with some not included. Among under 200,000 clones, just under 95% were seen once, and the ten largest hold approximately 4%. The chain couples TRBV4-1 to TRBJ2-7; 9 bases fit TRBD1. The clonotype originates from a woman aged 55 to 70 in good health. The sample was blood. The CDR3 DNA follows: TGCGCCAGCAGCCAGGGACAGGGTGGGGGCTACGAGCAGTACTTC. This sequence encodes CASSQGQGGGYEQYF.